This passage covers 22 T cell receptor beta chains from one sample sequenced in a study of blood T cells in healthy people across ages (dated by TCRdb to about 2015). The receptor library was made with 5' RACE. The run used an Illumina HiSeq 2500. The second PCR ran for roughly 7 to 12 cycles and used a J-beta primer mix along with a sample-barcoded 5' primer. In-frame beta chains were kept once TCRdb had trimmed the public reads at Q25 with fastp and called clones with MiXCR. Rows are combined by CDR3 protein, so each entry shows the most common genes and DNA. The sample yields about 580,000 distinct CDR3 sequences; more than 45% were counted once. 20% to 25% of the sample comes from the top ten. Sequencing was performed on blood. These TCRs come from a man older than 75 in good health.

The V call is TRBV2, the J call TRBJ2-5; D call uncertain. Between the trimmed V and J ends, which lost 0 bases and 0 bases, there was a span of 5 bases. The CDR3 consists of 14 residues. Looked up from germline, CDR1 is SNHLY and CDR2 is FYNNEI. In DNA, the CDR3 is TGTGCCAGCAGTGAAGCCCAGCACCAAGAGACCCAGTACTTC. Its protein is CASSEAQHQETQYF.

The chain links TRBV6-5 to TRBJ2-3; no reliable D call. The CDR3 runs to 15 residues. CDR1 and CDR2 (germline): MNHEY, SVGAGI. The V end was cut by 2 bases, the J end by 6 bases, with 15 bases between. For the CDR3, the DNA is TGTGCCAGCAGTTACCAGGCCACCGGGTCGGATACGCAGTATTTT. It encodes CASSYQATGSDTQYF.

The chain is built from TRBV25-1 and TRBJ2-7, with D hard to call. Trimming removed 4 bases from V and 5 bases from J, with 12 bases in between. Germline lookup yields CDR1 MGHDK and CDR2 SYGVNS. The CDR3 extends over 13 amino acids. The CDR3 DNA reads as TGTGCCAGCAGTGCCCTGGACGGTGACGAGCAGTACTTC. Amino acids: CASSALDGDEQYF.

The V call is TRBV6-2 or TRBV6-3, the J call TRBJ2-5; TRBD1 agrees at 9 bases. The DNA end is more similar to TRBJ2-7, so the J call may be wrong. The germline CDR1 and CDR2 sequences are MNHEY and SVGEGT. This CDR3 is built from 17 residues. The CDR3 coding sequence is TGTGCCAGCAGTTACTCGACGGTGGTGACAGGGGGACACGAGCAGTACTTC. Amino acid sequence: CASSYSTVVTGGHEQYF.

In regard to this clonotype: A much larger clone is a single base away; this may be a read error. The CDR3 nucleotides are TGTGCCAGCAGCAAGGGACGAGCTGCCACAGATACGCAGTATTTT. Amino acid sequence: CASSKGRAATDTQYF. This rearrangement joins TRBV6-5 to TRBJ2-3; tentatively, D is TRBD1 or TRBD2 (5 bases each). Germline CDR1 and CDR2: MNHEY and SVGAGI. Between the trimmed V and J ends, which lost 6 bases and 2 bases, there was a span of 15 bases. The CDR3 has 15 amino acids.

The V gene is TRBV6-5, the J gene TRBJ1-3; D might be TRBD1 (6 bases). V was trimmed by 5 bases and J by 0 bases, leaving 11 bases between them. Germline lookup yields CDR1 MNHEY and CDR2 SVGAGI. This CDR3 has 15 amino acids. This chain's CDR3 is CASSRGQRSGNTIYF. DNA of the CDR3: TGTGCCAGCAGTCGGGGGCAACGCTCTGGAAACACCATATATTTT.

This chain uses TRBV20-1 with TRBJ2-7, with 12 bases that match TRBD2. With V trimmed by 3 bases and J by 1 base, 1 base remained unmatched. CDR3 length equals 14 residues. Germline lookup yields CDR1 DFQATT and CDR2 SNEGSKA (reference sequence). CDR3: CSARTSGGSYEQYF. CDR3 coding DNA: TGCAGTGCTAGGACTAGCGGGGGATCCTACGAGCAGTACTTC.

The chain's CDR3 is CASSSTQGAGYGYTF. As DNA, the CDR3 is TGTGCCAGCAGCTCAACCCAGGGGGCTGGTTATGGCTACACCTTC. The rearrangement joins TRBV28 to TRBJ1-2, with 8 bases aligning to TRBD1. The CDR3 extends over 15 amino acids. The ends lost 6 bases at V and 5 bases at J; junction bases unmatched: 11. Germline CDR1 is MDHEN and CDR2 is SYDVKM.

As for this clonotype: A read error may explain this, as a much larger clone is one base away. This chain connects TRBV30 to TRBJ2-5, with D tentatively TRBD1 or TRBD2 (5 bases each). Germline CDR1 GTSNPN, CDR2 SVGIG (reference sequence). CDR3 size: 12 residues. Between the trimmed V and J ends, which lost 7 bases and 11 bases, there was a span of 20 bases. CDR3 sequence reads: CASGPSVNEQYF. CDR3 in DNA: TGTGCCTCGGGACCTAGTGTCAATGAGCAGTACTTC.

The CDR3 sequence is CASSSGTYQETQYF. CDR3 in DNA: TGTGCCAGCAGTTCCGGGACCTACCAAGAGACCCAGTACTTC. The chain has TRBV7-9 and TRBJ2-5, with D perhaps TRBD1 or TRBD2 (5 bases each). The germline CDR1 and CDR2 sequences are SEHNR and FQNEAQ (reference sequence). V lost 6 bases and J 0 bases, leaving 11 bases between the germline ends. The CDR3 spans 14 residues.

The rearrangement links TRBV7-2 to TRBJ2-7; D is unresolved. Germline loops: CDR1 SGHTA, CDR2 FQGNSA. V was clipped by 0 bases and J by 2 bases, with 11 bases between them. The CDR3 loop spans 15 amino acids. CDR3 in DNA: TGTGCCAGCAGCTTAGCGAGGACGGACCCCTACGAGCAGTACTTC. It specifies CASSLARTDPYEQYF.

This clonotype was picked up a small number of times. The chain couples TRBV20-1 to TRBJ2-3; 11 nucleotides agree with TRBD1. J lost 5 bases, V lost 5 bases, and 6 bases had no gene match. This CDR3 comprises 14 residues. In germline, CDR1 is DFQATT, CDR2 SNEGSKA (reference sequence). CDR3 in amino acids: CSALRDRGEDTQYF. The CDR3 DNA follows: TGCAGTGCTCTCCGGGACAGGGGGGAAGATACGCAGTATTTT.

This chain links TRBV4-3 with TRBJ1-1; 10 positions match TRBD1. Germline-derived CDR1 and CDR2 are LGHNA and YSLEER. CDR3 length: 13 residues. Trimming removed 0 bases from V and 12 bases from J; junction bases left unmatched: 4. The CDR3 spells CASSQDGTGATFF. Written as DNA, the CDR3 is TGCGCCAGCAGCCAAGATGGGACAGGGGCTACTTTCTTT.

This clonotype was counted a few times. The chain recombines TRBV6-5 with TRBJ1-5; TRBD1 is a possible D gene (5 bases). The V end was cut by 8 bases, the J end by 4 bases, with 9 bases between. Germline values: CDR1 MNHEY, CDR2 SVGAGI. The CDR3 runs to 12 residues. The CDR3 DNA sequence: TGTGCCAGCGGTAAGGGGAATCAGCCCCAGCATTTT. Translation: CASGKGNQPQHF.

The V and J genes are TRBV3-1 and TRBJ2-4; weak D call: TRBD1 (6 bases). V was clipped by 4 bases and J by 1 base, with 11 bases between them. Germline V gene data show CDR1 as LGHDT and CDR2 as YNNKEL (reference sequence). This CDR3 is 15 amino acids long. The CDR3 spells CASSPPDRAKNIQYF. The CDR3 bases are TGTGCCAGCAGCCCACCAGACAGGGCCAAAAACATTCAGTACTTC.

V and J are TRBV11-1 and TRBJ2-3; D tentatively fits TRBD1 or TRBD2 (5 bases each). The CDR3 has 14 residues. CDR1 is SGHAT and CDR2 is FQDESV in the germline V gene (reference sequence). V lost 7 bases to trimming and J lost 3 bases, with 14 bases between them. CDR3 amino acids: CASKKNEGTDTQYF. CDR3 bases: TGTGCCAGCAAAAAAAACGAGGGGACAGATACGCAGTATTTT.

The V call is TRBV7-2, the J call TRBJ2-3; unclear D gene. The CDR3 is made up of 15 amino acids. With 5 bases removed from V and 0 bases from J, the gap between germline ends came to 12 bases. Germline loops: CDR1 SGHTA, CDR2 FQGNSA. CDR3 protein: CASSESSSSTDTQYF. The DNA for the CDR3 is TGTGCCAGCAGCGAGAGTAGCAGCAGCACAGATACGCAGTATTTT.

This clonotype turned up a few times. The CDR3 protein is CASTRTSQETQYF. DNA for the CDR3: TGTGCCAGCACCCGGACAAGTCAAGAGACCCAGTACTTC. The chain has TRBV28 and TRBJ2-5; possibly TRBD1 for D (5 bases). This CDR3 has 13 amino acids. The V gene lost 7 bases and the J gene lost 2 bases, with 11 bases spanning the gap. The V gene's germline CDR1 is MDHEN and CDR2 SYDVKM.

As regards this clonotype: This clone may be a read error of a much larger clone one base away. The CDR3 sequence: CASSFGTSGSGNEQYF. In DNA, the CDR3 is TGTGCCAGCAGTTTCGGGACTAGCGGATCGGGAAATGAGCAGTACTTC. This chain joins TRBV6-5 and TRBJ2-5; 11 nucleotides align to TRBD2. After removal of 4 bases from V and 11 bases from J, the junction contained 15 bases not matched to a gene. From germline, CDR1 is MNHEY and CDR2 SVGAGI. The CDR3 runs 16 residues.

This clonotype turned up a few times. The chain carries TRBV25-1 and TRBJ1-5; tentatively, D is TRBD1 (5 bases). CDR3 size: 16 residues. The germline V gene has CDR1 MGHDK and CDR2 SYGVNS. Trimming cost V 4 bases and J 0 bases, with 13 bases left between them. CDR3 DNA: TGTGCCAGCAGTGGGGGCCTAGCAGGTAGCAATCAGCCCCAGCATTTT. Its protein product is CASSGGLAGSNQPQHF.

This chain joins TRBV6-2 or TRBV6-3 and TRBJ1-2, with a possible D match to TRBD1 (5 bases). V lost 0 bases to trimming and J lost 5 bases, with 22 bases between them. The germline gives CDR1 MNHEY, CDR2 SVGEGT. This CDR3 spans 18 amino acids. The CDR3 here is CASSYSQSGPPKKYGYTF. In nucleotides, the CDR3 is TGTGCCAGCAGTTACTCCCAATCGGGACCGCCCAAGAAGTATGGCTACACCTTC.

This clonotype was recorded a few times. The chain joins TRBV20-1 to TRBJ2-7; D is uncertain. Germline assignment: CDR1 DFQATT and CDR2 SNEGSKA (reference sequence). Trimming took off 1 base at V and 1 base at J, with 8 bases between the two ends. This CDR3 is 13 amino acids long. The CDR3 loop is CSARGSASYEQYF. The DNA of the CDR3 is TGCAGTGCTAGAGGTTCTGCTTCCTACGAGCAGTACTTC.